These T cell receptor beta chains were read from a single sample in a study of response to subunit inactivated influenza vaccine. TCRdb re-called the RT-PCR reads with MiXCR, one entry per CDR3 protein. The sample lists around 710,000 distinct CDR3 sequences; around 13% were seen once. Sequences were derived from PBMCs from blood, sampled around 15 days before vaccination. These receptors originate from a man aged 50 to 60 who received an inactivated influenza vaccine. CDR3s include the opening cysteine and the closing phenylalanine or tryptophan. D genes are given only for firm matches. Clone size is shown for a subset of rows, as once, few, many or a class of expanded clone.

cdr3_aa | cdr3_nt | v_call | d_call | clone_size | j_call
CASSPPGVRSYEQYF | TGTGCCAGCAGCCCCCCCGGGGTCCGCTCCTACGAGCAGTACTTC | TRBV4-2 | - | - | TRBJ2-7
CASSLTATTLSNQPQHF | TGTGCCAGCAGCTTAACAGCGACCACCCTGAGCAATCAGCCCCAGCATTTT | TRBV7-2 | - | - | TRBJ1-5
CASSRGSGEQYF | TGTGCCAGCAGCAGGGGGTCCGGCGAGCAGTACTTC | TRBV7-2 | - | - | TRBJ2-7
CASSQGGITKNYGYTF | TGCGCCAGCAGCCAAGGCGGAATTACGAAGAACTATGGCTACACCTTC | TRBV4-3 | - | few | TRBJ1-2
CASSQSGCPRDTQYF | TGCGCCAGCAGTCAATCGGGCTGCCCGAGGGATACGCAGTATTTT | TRBV23-1 | - | few | TRBJ2-3
CASRWGYYGYTF | TGCGCCAGCAGATGGGGATACTATGGCTACACCTTC | TRBV5-1 | - | few | TRBJ1-2
CATSPGGGETQYF | TGTGCCACCAGTCCAGGGGGTGGGGAGACCCAGTACTTC | TRBV24-1 | TRBD1 | few | TRBJ2-5
CSVDVAGGATEAFF | TGCAGCGTTGATGTTGCGGGGGGGGCTACTGAAGCTTTCTTT | TRBV29-1 | - | many | TRBJ1-1
CASSPRTSGSPYNEQFF | TGTGCCAGCAGCCCACGGACTAGCGGGAGCCCGTACAATGAGCAGTTCTTC | TRBV7-6 | TRBD2 | - | TRBJ2-1
CASSLGHQTYEQYF | TGTGCCAGCAGTCTGGGACACCAGACCTACGAGCAGTACTTC | TRBV12-3/TRBV12-4 | - | many | TRBJ2-7
CASSLGREGTTEAFF | TGTGCCAGCAGCTTAGGGCGAGAAGGGACCACTGAAGCTTTCTTT | TRBV7-9 | - | few | TRBJ1-1
CSVDDSPSGANVLTF | TGCAGCGTTGACGACTCACCCTCTGGGGCCAACGTCCTGACTTTC | TRBV29-1 | - | - | TRBJ2-6
CATSIQIDEQFF | TGTGCCACCAGCATACAAATCGATGAGCAGTTCTTC | TRBV15 | - | - | TRBJ2-1
CASSTRVGTYEQYF | TGTGCCAGCAGTACCCGCGTGGGTACGTACGAGCAGTACTTC | TRBV6-1 | - | few | TRBJ2-7
CASSANRGSGYTF | TGTGCCAGCAGCGCCAACAGGGGGTCTGGCTACACCTTC | TRBV7-9 | TRBD1 | - | TRBJ1-2
CASRWTVLTGSTEAFF | TGTGCCAGCAGATGGACAGTTCTCACGGGTAGCACTGAAGCTTTCTTT | TRBV11-2 | - | few | TRBJ1-1
CASSFKGLYPWPTYEQYF | TGTGCCAGCAGCTTCAAAGGACTATACCCTTGGCCCACCTACGAGCAGTACTTC | TRBV28 | - | - | TRBJ2-7
CSAPETGGGQPQHF | TGCAGTGCTCCAGAAACAGGGGGAGGGCAGCCCCAGCATTTT | TRBV20-1 | TRBD1 | - | TRBJ1-5
CASSFGDGEQFF | TGTGCCAGCAGCTTCGGGGACGGTGAGCAGTTCTTC | TRBV7-9 | - | - | TRBJ2-1
CASSLTTLGNTIYF | TGTGCCAGCAGCTTAACGACCCTAGGAAACACCATATATTTT | TRBV7-2 | - | - | TRBJ1-3
CASSQTGVSGANVLTF | TGTGCCAGCAGTCAGACAGGGGTCTCTGGGGCCAACGTCCTGACTTTC | TRBV6-1 | TRBD1 | few | TRBJ2-6
CASSVGLADSSYEQYF | TGTGCCAGCAGTGTCGGACTAGCGGATAGCTCCTACGAGCAGTACTTC | TRBV28 | TRBD2 | - | TRBJ2-7
CASSLTGRPEETQYF | TGTGCCAGCAGCTTGACAGGACGCCCCGAAGAGACCCAGTACTTC | TRBV5-5 | - | - | TRBJ2-5
CASSQEIWTAKETQYF | TGCGCCAGCAGCCAAGAAATTTGGACGGCTAAAGAGACCCAGTACTTC | TRBV4-3 | - | - | TRBJ2-5
CATSREREANEQFF | TGTGCCACCAGCAGGGAGCGGGAGGCCAATGAGCAGTTCTTC | TRBV15 | TRBD2 | many | TRBJ2-1
CASSLRANTGELFF | TGTGCCAGCAGTTTAAGAGCGAACACCGGGGAGCTGTTTTTT | TRBV12-3/TRBV12-4 | - | few | TRBJ2-2
CASSGPGTGSYNEQFF | TGTGCCAGCAGTGGGCCCGGGACAGGGAGCTACAATGAGCAGTTCTTC | TRBV25-1 | TRBD1 | - | TRBJ2-1
CSARYFGELNTEAFF | TGCAGTGCTAGATATTTCGGGGAGCTGAACACTGAAGCTTTCTTT | TRBV20-1 | - | few | TRBJ1-1
CASSYGTGRYEQYF | TGTGCCAGCAGCTACGGGACAGGGCGGTACGAGCAGTACTTC | TRBV7-2 | TRBD1 | few | TRBJ2-7
CASSEYPGQGTYEQYF | TGTGCCAGCAGTGAATACCCGGGACAGGGGACCTACGAGCAGTACTTC | TRBV25-1 | TRBD1 | - | TRBJ2-7
CASSQDWGDNEQFF | TGCGCCAGCAGCCAAGATTGGGGAGACAATGAGCAGTTCTTC | TRBV4-1 | - | many | TRBJ2-1
CASSIDRLQMNTEAFF | TGTGCCAGTAGTATCGACAGGTTACAAATGAACACTGAAGCTTTCTTT | TRBV19 | - | - | TRBJ1-1
CSARGYGSPLHF | TGCAGTGCCAGGGGTTATGGATCACCCCTCCACTTT | TRBV20-1 | - | many | TRBJ1-6
CASSTGYGRGYTF | TGTGCCAGCAGTACAGGGTACGGGAGGGGCTACACCTTC | TRBV12-3/TRBV12-4 | - | few | TRBJ1-2
CASSEEVSQQFF | TGTGCCAGCAGTGAAGAGGTTAGCCAGCAGTTCTTC | TRBV2 | - | few | TRBJ2-1
CASSPTGGLNNEQYF | TGTGCCAGCTCCCCGACAGGGGGCTTGAATAACGAGCAGTACTTC | TRBV18 | TRBD1 | - | TRBJ2-7
CASSQDVKGGAKGYTF | TGCGCCAGCAGCCAAGATGTTAAAGGGGGCGCGAAGGGCTACACCTTC | TRBV4-3 | TRBD1 | few | TRBJ1-2
CASSYTLAGGFNEQFF | TGTGCCAGCAGTTACACACTAGCGGGAGGGTTCAATGAGCAGTTCTTC | TRBV6-5 | TRBD2 | - | TRBJ2-1
CASSSGHGGSFETQYF | TGTGCCAGCAGTTCCGGACACGGTGGCTCTTTTGAGACCCAGTACTTC | TRBV7-9 | - | few | TRBJ2-5
CAISEPGQGAVDEQFF | TGTGCCATCAGTGAGCCGGGACAGGGGGCGGTGGATGAGCAGTTCTTC | TRBV10-3 | TRBD1 | many | TRBJ2-1
CASSSDRGHGYTF | TGTGCCAGCAGTTCGGACAGGGGGCATGGCTACACCTTC | TRBV2 | TRBD1 | - | TRBJ1-2
CASSYVGQGIYGYTF | TGTGCCAGCAGTTACGTAGGACAGGGTATCTATGGCTACACCTTC | TRBV6-5 | TRBD1 | - | TRBJ1-2
CASSLARMAEAFF | TGCGCCAGCAGCTTGGCACGGATGGCTGAAGCTTTCTTT | TRBV5-1 | - | - | TRBJ1-1
CASSDRNTGELFF | TGTGCCAGCAGTGATCGGAACACCGGGGAGCTGTTTTTT | TRBV12-3/TRBV12-4 | - | many | TRBJ2-2
CSGGTEGYTF | TGCAGCGGGGGGACAGAAGGCTACACCTTC | TRBV29-1 | TRBD1 | - | TRBJ1-2
CAIRGAGEGNTQYF | TGTGCGATACGAGGGGCTGGGGAGGGAAATACGCAGTATTTT | TRBV12-3/TRBV12-4 | TRBD2 | - | TRBJ2-3
CASSYRDKGPYEQYF | TGTGCCAGCAGCTACCGGGACAAAGGGCCCTACGAGCAGTACTTC | TRBV11-1 | - | - | TRBJ2-7
CASSVDRAANEKLFF | TGTGCCAGCAGTGTCGACAGGGCCGCTAATGAAAAACTGTTTTTT | TRBV2 | TRBD1 | - | TRBJ1-4
CASTFWTATSNTGELFF | TGTGCCAGCACATTTTGGACTGCAACCTCGAACACCGGGGAGCTGTTTTTT | TRBV12-3/TRBV12-4 | - | few | TRBJ2-2
CSAERGPYEQYF | TGCAGTGCTGAACGGGGCCCCTACGAGCAGTACTTC | TRBV20-1 | - | few | TRBJ2-7
CASSIARSSGPSTDTQYF | TGTGCCAGCAGCATAGCGCGGTCGAGCGGCCCTAGCACAGATACGCAGTATTTT | TRBV7-6 | - | - | TRBJ2-3
CASSSPPGELFF | TGTGCCAGCAGCTCACCTCCCGGGGAGCTGTTTTTT | TRBV7-2 | - | many | TRBJ2-2
CSAAGLAGGSSYNEQFF | TGCAGTGCTGCGGGACTAGCGGGGGGGAGCTCCTACAATGAGCAGTTCTTC | TRBV20-1 | TRBD2 | few | TRBJ2-1
CSARLLGQANDEQFF | TGCAGTGCTAGACTCTTGGGACAGGCCAACGATGAGCAGTTCTTC | TRBV20-1 | TRBD1 | - | TRBJ2-1
CASSFGRRKGGTLQFF | TGTGCCAGCAGCTTCGGGCGACGCAAAGGGGGCACCCTACAGTTCTTC | TRBV7-8 | TRBD1 | many | TRBJ2-1